The sample holds a few counts of the clone carrying this TCR beta chain. The data are from a study of T-cell reconstitution after alpha-beta-depleted transplantation in children. The CDR3 runs to 15 residues. Germline loops: CDR1 KGHDR, CDR2 SFDVKD. V was clipped by 2 bases and J by 7 bases, with 15 bases between them. The TCRbeta library incorporated unique molecular identifiers. TCRdb re-analysed the PCR reads in MiXCR, keeping a single row per CDR3 protein. The table records tens of thousands of distinct CDR3 sequences, around 18% of them present only once. This sequence joins TRBV24-1 and TRBJ2-3, with D perhaps matching TRBD2 (6 bases). The sample in question was PBMCs, mostly from graft donor cells, obtained 360 days after TCRalphabeta/CD19-depleted stem cell transplant. This sequence was found in a male patient aged 2 to 9 who had a stem cell transplant for acute lymphoblastic leukemia, so the T cells may come from the graft donor. This chain's CDR3 is CATSDWTSSEYTQYF. CDR3 bases: TGTGCCACCAGTGATTGGACCTCTAGCGAATATACGCAGTATTTT.